What follows are 10 T cell receptor beta chains derived from one specimen sequenced in a study of blood T cell repertoires in COVID-19. Assay: immunoSEQ multiplex PCR; the TCRdb copy retains only in-frame clones and omits some. The sample lists more than 120,000 clones, 84% occurring once. The source material was peripheral blood. The receptors derive from a human donor in a cohort sampled during active COVID-19.

This rearrangement joins TRBV6-6 to TRBJ2-3; 13 bases are a match to TRBD2. This CDR3 is 18 amino acids long. Germline CDR1 reads MNHNY; CDR2 reads SVGAGI (reference sequence). Trimming took 5 bases from V and 0 from J; bases not matched to a gene: 8. The CDR3 coding sequence is TGTGCCAGCAGTCCAGGACTAGCGGGAGATGGCAGCACAGATACGCAGTATTTT. Protein sequence: CASSPGLAGDGSTDTQYF.

As DNA, the CDR3 is TGTGCCAGCAGAGACACCGGGACAGCTCACACCGGGGAGCTGTTTTTT. Its protein product is CASRDTGTAHTGELFF. The chain joins TRBV27 to TRBJ2-2; 7 nucleotides align to TRBD1. The length of the CDR3 is 16 residues. The V gene's germline CDR1 is MNHEY and CDR2 SMNVEV (reference sequence). V gave up 6 bases and J gave up 3 bases; unmatched junction bases: 10.

The chain employs TRBV19 and TRBJ1-2; D unresolved. Germline V gene sequence: CDR1 LNHDA, CDR2 SQIVND (reference sequence). The CDR3 sequence is 15 residues long. V gave up 5 bases and J gave up 7 bases, with 20 bases separating them. The CDR3 protein is CASSPTWEGLSGYTF. CDR3 coding DNA: TGTGCCAGTAGTCCGACCTGGGAGGGTTTGAGTGGCTACACCTTC.

This clone was seen a few times. The CDR3 DNA reads TGTGCCAGCAGTGAGTGGCCCGCCAATCAGCCCCAGCATTTT. Protein: CASSEWPANQPQHF. The gene calls are TRBV25-1 and TRBJ1-5; D is ambiguous. V was clipped by 3 bases and J by 3 bases, with 9 bases between them. The CDR3 contains 14 residues. In germline, CDR1 is MGHDK, CDR2 SYGVNS.

The count of this clone is one. This chain links TRBV11-1 with TRBJ2-4; 7 positions match TRBD2. Trimming at V came to 7 bases and at J to 6 bases, leaving 9 bases not matched to a gene. Germline V gene sequence: CDR1 SGHAT, CDR2 FQDESV (reference sequence). The CDR3 totals 14 residues. Here the CDR3 reads CASTGLEDPNIQYF. CDR3 DNA sequence: TGTGCCAGCACCGGACTAGAAGACCCAAACATTCAGTACTTC.

This chain joins TRBV29-1 and TRBJ1-4; the D gene is possibly TRBD1 (6 bases). Between the trimmed V and J ends, which lost 5 bases and 1 base, there was a span of 8 bases. The CDR3 sequence is 13 residues long. In germline, CDR1 is SQVTM, CDR2 ANQGSEA. CDR3 sequence: CSVKDRTNEKLFF. The CDR3 DNA is TGCAGCGTTAAGGACAGAACTAATGAAAAACTGTTTTTT.

The chain combines TRBV6-5 with TRBJ1-2; D is possibly TRBD1 (6 bases). V lost 1 base and J lost 5, with 11 bases in between. The CDR3 loop spans 14 amino acids. Looked up from germline, CDR1 is MNHEY and CDR2 is SVGAGI. CDR3 DNA: TGTGCCAGCAGTTACTTGGGCCAGGGGTATGGCTACACCTTC. Translated, it gives CASSYLGQGYGYTF.

V and J are TRBV5-1 and TRBJ2-5, with 8 bases that match TRBD2. Per the germline V gene, CDR1 is SGHRS and CDR2 is YFSETQ. Trimming at V came to 4 bases and at J to 5 bases, leaving 4 bases not matched to a gene. This CDR3 contains 13 residues. The CDR3 region has the DNA TGCGCCAGCAGCCCGGGAGGGGCCGAGACCCAGTACTTC. Its protein is CASSPGGAETQYF.

This chain connects TRBV20-1 to TRBJ1-2; tentatively, D is TRBD1 (5 bases). CDR1 and CDR2 (germline): DFQATT, SNEGSKA (reference sequence). CDR3 length: 11 residues. CDR3: CSPGESGGYTF. The DNA for the CDR3 is TGCAGCCCGGGGGAATCGGGTGGCTACACCTTC.

V gene TRBV23-1 combines with J gene TRBJ1-3; D unclear. TRBV23-1 is annotated as an ORF whose role is uncertain. V gave up 1 base and J gave up 5 bases, with 15 bases separating them. The CDR3 length is 16 residues. The CDR3 nucleotides are TGCGCCAGCAGTCAATGGCGAGGAAAGGCAAGAAACACCATATATTTT. This codes for CASSQWRGKARNTIYF.